Listed here is a single T cell receptor beta chain. Sequenced by immunoSEQ multiplex PCR; TCRdb stores in-frame clones only, minus some. Found here are 90,000 to 130,000 clones, 86% of them singletons; the top ten hold 4.5%. Germline loops: CDR1 LGHDT, CDR2 YNNKEL (reference sequence). The CDR3 totals 13 residues. V lost 0 bases and J 4 bases, leaving 6 bases between the germline ends. This sample is part of a study of blood T cell repertoires in COVID-19. Study context: The United States, Italy and Spain were the sources of the acute and convalescent COVID-19 samples. PBMCs, B-cell-depleted T cells, or T cells were the source of the cDNA or gDNA that made up the material.

The specimen was peripheral blood. V usage is TRBV3-1 (or the pseudogene TRBV3-2) and J usage is TRBJ1-2; D uncertain. This clonotype originated in a man aged 40-50 years with acute or convalescent COVID-19. CDR3 sequence: CASSQDGVYGYTF. DNA for the CDR3: TGTGCCAGCAGCCAAGACGGGGTCTATGGCTACACCTTC.